Each of the 18 T cell receptor beta chains below was sequenced from the same sample in a study of T-cell memory formation after mild COVID-19 (dated by TCRdb to the early 2020s). Library preparation used 5' RACE. TCRdb names Illumina NovaSeq 6000 as the instrument used. Clones were called with MiXCR by TCRdb after fastp trimmed the public reads at Q25, and only in-frame beta chains were retained. When rows share a CDR3 protein, they turn into one entry using the most common DNA and genes. The table for this sample lists 410,000 or so distinct CDR3 sequences; about 25% of them were counted only once. The top ten hold around 13% of the sample. The material sequenced was PBMCs or a T cell subset sorted from them (not recorded which). All receptors derive from an adult woman who had mild COVID-19 (a few samples of this study predate the infection). The sample titles of this study are shuffled in the database, so cell type and time point are left out; the donor was told from shared clones.

There are many counts of this clonotype. The chain combines TRBV4-1 with TRBJ2-7; a weak D match, TRBD2 (6 bases). CDR3 length equals 14 residues. Germline V gene data show CDR1 as MGHRA and CDR2 as YSYEKL. V dropped 4 bases and J dropped 3 bases, with 13 bases sitting between them. CDR3 region: CASSPSPRGYEQYF. DNA of the CDR3: TGCGCCAGCAGCCCCAGCCCGCGGGGCTACGAGCAGTACTTC.

The chain combines TRBV5-1 with TRBJ2-1, with 7 bases identical to TRBD1. The CDR3 is made up of 16 amino acids. The J segment lost 0 bases and the V segment lost 4 bases, leaving 7 bases of the junction unmatched. Germline V gene data show CDR1 as SGHRS and CDR2 as YFSETQ. CDR3 protein: CASSPQGSLSYNEQFF. DNA for the CDR3: TGCGCCAGCAGCCCACAGGGGAGTCTCTCCTACAATGAGCAGTTCTTC. Complete variable domain (other parts from reference TRBV5-1 and TRBJ2-1): KAGVTQTPRYLIKTRGQQVTLSCSPISGHRSVSWYQQTPGQGLQFLFEYFSETQRNKGNFPGRFSGRQFSNSRSEMNVSTLELGDSALYLCASSPQGSLSYNEQFFGPGTRLTVL.

This clonotype was seen only a few times. The V call is TRBV5-6, the J call TRBJ2-5, with TRBD1 identical over 9 bases. The CDR3 loop spans 14 amino acids. Trimming removed 3 bases from V and 5 bases from J; junction bases left unmatched: 5. CDR1 and CDR2 from the germline V gene are SGHDT and YYEEEE. This CDR3 reads CASSWGTGFETQYF. In DNA form, the CDR3 reads TGTGCCAGCAGCTGGGGGACAGGGTTCGAGACCCAGTACTTC.

This clonotype turned up a few times. V and J are TRBV20-1 and TRBJ2-7; no reliable D call. The CDR3 has 14 amino acids. Germline lookup yields CDR1 DFQATT and CDR2 SNEGSKA (reference sequence). Trimming cost V 0 bases and J 1 base, with 10 bases left between them. For the CDR3, the DNA is TGCAGTGCTAGAGATCTTTCAGTTTCCTACGAGCAGTACTTC. It specifies CSARDLSVSYEQYF.

This clonotype appeared a few times. The V gene is TRBV7-9, the J gene TRBJ2-1; possible D gene TRBD2, 6 bases. CDR1 and CDR2 (germline): SEHNR, FQNEAQ (reference sequence). Trimming cost V 5 bases and J 4 bases, with 27 bases left between them. The CDR3 has 19 residues. DNA of the CDR3: TGTGCCAGCAGCACTGGTGGGGGGTTGGGGCAGCCTATATACAATGAGCAGTTCTTC. It translates to CASSTGGGLGQPIYNEQFF. Drawing the rest from reference TRBV7-9 and TRBJ2-1, the complete variable domain is DTGVSQNPRHKITKRGQNVTFRCDPISEHNRLYWYRQTLGQGPEFLTYFQNEAQLEKSRLLSDRFSAERPKGSFSTLEIQRTEQGDSAMYLCASSTGGGLGQPIYNEQFFGPGTRLTVL.

This clonotype was seen only a few times. The J gene is TRBJ2-1, the V gene TRBV9, with D tentatively TRBD2 (5 bases). The CDR3 has 13 amino acids. Germline V gives CDR1 SGDLS, CDR2 YYNGEE. V was trimmed by 4 bases and J by 5 bases, leaving 10 bases between them. The CDR3 loop reads CASSPDWNNEQFF. In DNA, the CDR3 is TGTGCCAGCAGCCCGGACTGGAACAATGAGCAGTTCTTC.

On this clonotype: One end of the junction fails to match germline, which may point to a read error. The chain employs TRBV6-4 and TRBJ2-1; TRBD2 agrees at 9 bases. CDR3 length equals 16 residues. The germline V gene encodes CDR1 MRHNA and CDR2 SNTAGT. CDR3 residues: CASSARWERGEGEQLF. CDR3 DNA sequence: TGTGCCAGCAGCGCCCGTTGGGAGCGGGGGGAGGGTGAGCAGTTATTC.

This clonotype was seen many times. V usage is TRBV12-3 or TRBV12-4 and J usage is TRBJ1-4, with D maybe TRBD1 (6 bases). The CDR3 is 13 residues long. Trimming removed 3 bases at V and 10 bases at J, with 12 bases between. In DNA, the CDR3 is TGTGCCAGCAGTTTTTACAGGGACGGAAAACTGTTTTTT. Its translation is CASSFYRDGKLFF.

This clonotype appeared a few times. The chain joins TRBV20-1 to TRBJ2-1; TRBD2 agrees at 8 bases. Germline CDR1 reads DFQATT; CDR2 reads SNEGSKA (reference sequence). The junction had 6 bases not matched to a gene; V was cut back by 5 bases and J by 0 bases. CDR3 length: 15 amino acids. CDR3: CSAASGPSSYNEQFF. The CDR3 DNA is TGCAGTGCTGCTAGCGGGCCCAGCTCCTACAATGAGCAGTTCTTC.

This clonotype appeared a single time. The V call is TRBV5-1, the J call TRBJ1-2, with D possibly being TRBD1 (6 bases). Trimming stripped 0 bases from V and 6 bases from J, with 12 bases between. The CDR3 covers 14 residues. Germline CDR1 and CDR2: SGHRS and YFSETQ. The CDR3 here is CASSLARGDNGYTF. The CDR3, as DNA: TGCGCCAGCAGCTTGGCAAGGGGGGATAATGGCTACACCTTC.

The V gene is TRBV20-1, the J gene TRBJ2-3; unclear D gene. The CDR3 runs 13 residues. Trimming pared 6 bases from V and 2 bases from J, leaving 12 bases between. Germline loops: CDR1 DFQATT, CDR2 SNEGSKA (reference sequence). CDR3 in amino acids: CSARTYHTDTQYF. In nucleotides, the CDR3 is TGCAGTGCAAGGACCTACCACACAGATACGCAGTATTTT.

The J gene is TRBJ2-1, the V gene TRBV20-1, with 12 nucleotides matching TRBD2. Germline V gene data show CDR1 as DFQATT and CDR2 as SNEGSKA (reference sequence). The CDR3 has 14 residues. V lost 6 bases and J lost 4; bases outside the gene matches: 4. This chain's CDR3 is CSAHGTSGYNEQFF. The CDR3 nucleotides are TGCAGTGCCCATGGGACTAGCGGGTACAATGAGCAGTTCTTC.

The rearrangement links TRBV6-5 to TRBJ1-1; 10 bases agree with TRBD1. Germline V lookup: CDR1 MNHEY, CDR2 SVGAGI. The CDR3 has 16 residues. With 1 base clipped from V and 7 bases from J, the junction kept 9 bases outside the gene matches. The CDR3 sequence is CASSYYADRGKGEAFF. The CDR3 coding sequence is TGTGCCAGCAGTTACTATGCGGACAGGGGGAAGGGTGAAGCTTTCTTT.

The genes are TRBV15 and TRBJ2-7, with unresolved D. Trimming removed 1 base at V and 3 bases at J, with 10 bases between. CDR3 length: 14 residues. Germline assignment: CDR1 LNHNV and CDR2 YYDKDF (reference sequence). The CDR3, as DNA: TGTGCCACCAGCAGAGTTCAATCCAACTACGAGCAGTACTTC. It codes for CATSRVQSNYEQYF.

Only a few counts were recorded for this clonotype. The chain is built from TRBV6-1 and TRBJ2-3, with 12 nucleotides matching TRBD2. From germline, CDR1 is MNHNS and CDR2 SASEGT. This CDR3 contains 16 residues. J gave up 1 base and V 1 base, and 0 bases lay outside the gene matches. CDR3 amino acids: CASSEGLAGGTDTQYF. CDR3 DNA sequence: TGTGCCAGCAGTGAAGGACTAGCGGGGGGCACAGATACGCAGTATTTT.

The chain links TRBV5-1 to TRBJ2-1, with TRBD1 identical over 8 bases. Germline V gives CDR1 SGHRS, CDR2 YFSETQ. Unmatched junction bases numbered 9, after V lost 3 bases and J lost 10 bases. The CDR3 consists of 14 residues. CDR3 DNA sequence: TGCGCCAGCAGCTCGGGACAGGAGACGGGGGAGCAGTTCTTC. This translates into CASSSGQETGEQFF.

The gene calls are TRBV9 and TRBJ2-3; 7 nucleotides agree with TRBD2. This CDR3 comprises 15 residues. Germline trimming cut 4 bases from V and 4 bases from J; bases unmatched to any gene: 9. Germline V gene lookup returns CDR1 SGDLS and CDR2 YYNGEE. CDR3 sequence: CASSLSSGRADTQYF. CDR3 coding DNA: TGTGCCAGCAGCCTTAGTAGCGGGCGGGCAGATACGCAGTATTTT. Filled out from reference TRBV9 and TRBJ2-3, the complete variable domain reads DSGVTQTPKHLITATGQRVTLRCSPRSGDLSVYWYQQSLDQGLQFLIQYYNGEERAKGNILERFSAQQFPDLHSELNLSSLELGDSALYFCASSLSSGRADTQYFGPGTRLTVL.

The gene calls are TRBV5-6 and TRBJ2-5; D call uncertain. The germline CDR1 and CDR2 sequences are SGHDT and YYEEEE. Trimming took 5 bases from V and 5 from J, leaving 16 bases between them. The CDR3 length is 14 residues. CDR3 residues: CASRGPAGSETQYF. The DNA of the CDR3 is TGTGCCAGCAGAGGACCCGCTGGGTCGGAGACCCAGTACTTC.